A single sample gave rise to the 21 T cell receptor beta chains below, sequenced in a study of blood T cell repertoires in COVID-19. Assay: immunoSEQ multiplex PCR; the TCRdb copy retains only in-frame clones and omits some. Found here are about 180,000 clones, 80% to 90% of them singletons; the top ten hold over 2.5%. The sequencing sample was made of peripheral blood. All receptors come from a man aged 55 to 70 with acute or convalescent COVID-19.

In its sample, this clone was seen a few times. The chain has TRBV9 and TRBJ1-4; tentative D call: TRBD1 (6 bases). There are 14 residues in the CDR3. Trimming shortened V by 3 bases and J by 2 bases, and 8 bases separated the two germline ends. CDR1 is SGDLS and CDR2 is YYNGEE in the germline V gene. CDR3 nucleotide sequence: TGTGCCAGCAGCGGTCAGGGGACTAATGAAAAACTGTTTTTT. Translation gives CASSGQGTNEKLFF.

The chain has TRBV9 and TRBJ2-5, with D uncertain. This CDR3 has 14 residues. V dropped 3 bases and J dropped 5 bases, with 14 bases sitting between them. Germline V lookup: CDR1 SGDLS, CDR2 YYNGEE. CDR3 bases: TGTGCCAGCAGCGAGAGTACGTGGGCTGAGACCCAGTACTTC. It encodes CASSESTWAETQYF.

This clone occurred once. The V call is TRBV5-1, the J call TRBJ2-4, with 7 bases identical to TRBD1. Looked up from germline, CDR1 is SGHRS and CDR2 is YFSETQ. The CDR3 consists of 18 residues. The V and J ends lost 4 bases and 6 bases, in that order; junction bases with no gene match: 19. This chain's CDR3 is CASSASGTVGPRGNIQYF. CDR3 nucleotides: TGCGCCAGCAGCGCCTCCGGGACAGTTGGGCCCAGGGGAAACATTCAGTACTTC. The full variable domain, completed using reference TRBV5-1 and TRBJ2-4, is KAGVTQTPRYLIKTRGQQVTLSCSPISGHRSVSWYQQTPGQGLQFLFEYFSETQRNKGNFPGRFSGRQFSNSRSEMNVSTLELGDSALYLCASSASGTVGPRGNIQYFGAGTRLSVL.

The gene calls are TRBV30 and TRBJ2-5; D is uncertain. V lost 2 bases, J lost 5 bases, and 9 bases lay in between. The CDR3 is 12 residues long. CDR1 is GTSNPN and CDR2 is SVGIG in the germline V gene (reference sequence). The CDR3 is CAWSYLPETQYF. The CDR3, as DNA: TGTGCCTGGAGTTACTTACCTGAGACCCAGTACTTC.

CDR3 sequence (DNA): TGTGCCAGCAGCCAATCCTCCTGGGGGGAGGAGGGCGAGACCCAGTACTTC. This translates into CASSQSSWGEEGETQYF. This sequence joins TRBV3-1 (or the pseudogene TRBV3-2) and TRBJ2-5; D perhaps matches TRBD2 (6 bases). Germline V gene sequence: CDR1 LGHDT, CDR2 YNNKEL (reference sequence). The CDR3 totals 17 residues. V was clipped by 2 bases and J by 5 bases, with 21 bases between them.

This chain links TRBV5-1 with TRBJ1-5, with D hard to call. CDR1 is SGHRS, CDR2 YFSETQ, per germline. The CDR3 is made up of 15 amino acids. Deletions cut 0 bases from V and 5 bases from J, with 12 bases between. CDR3 amino acids: CASSLEGGNYQPQHF. The CDR3, as DNA: TGCGCCAGCAGCTTGGAGGGCGGGAATTATCAGCCCCAGCATTTT.

The genes are TRBV13 and TRBJ2-7; TRBD2 agrees at 10 bases. J gave up 3 bases and V 11 bases, and 10 bases lay outside the gene matches. The CDR3 spans 14 residues. The germline V gene encodes CDR1 PRHDT and CDR2 FYEKMQ (reference sequence). CDR3 sequence reads: CARRRGTSVYEQYF. The CDR3, as DNA: TGTGCCCGCCGCCGGGGGACTAGCGTCTACGAGCAGTACTTC.

The chain uses TRBV7-2 and TRBJ2-7, with 10 bases fitting TRBD2. The V gene's germline CDR1 is SGHTA and CDR2 FQGNSA. The ends lost 5 bases at V and 2 bases at J; junction bases unmatched: 12. The CDR3 totals 17 residues. The CDR3: CASSRIKREGRPYEQYF. In nucleotides, the CDR3 is TGTGCCAGCAGCCGGATAAAGCGGGAGGGCCGACCCTACGAGCAGTACTTC.

The V and J genes are TRBV2 and TRBJ2-1, with TRBD2 matching 7 bases. J lost 2 bases, V lost 6 bases, and 13 bases had no gene match. CDR3 length: 17 amino acids. Per germline, CDR1 SNHLY and CDR2 FYNNEI. CDR3 DNA: TGTGCCAGCAGGGGAGTAGGGCGGGAGCTTGCCTACAATGAGCAGTTCTTC. Residues: CASRGVGRELAYNEQFF. The full variable domain, in which reference TRBV2 and TRBJ2-1 provide the parts outside the CDR3, is EPEVTQTPSHQVTQMGQEVILRCVPISNHLYFYWYRQILGQKVEFLVSFYNNEISEKSEIFDDQFSVERPDGSNFTLKIRSTKLEDSAMYFCASRGVGRELAYNEQFFGPGTRLTVL.

V gene TRBV12-5 combines with J gene TRBJ1-1; no clear D. Germline CDR1 is LGHNT and CDR2 is FRNRAP. This CDR3 is 14 amino acids long. Trimming cost V 1 base and J 3 bases, with 9 bases left between them. The CDR3 sequence is CASGLALGYTEAFF. CDR3 sequence (DNA): TGTGCTAGTGGTTTGGCCCTGGGCTACACTGAAGCTTTCTTT.

The chain carries TRBV3-1 (or the pseudogene TRBV3-2) and TRBJ2-7; no reliable D call. Germline CDR1 reads LGHDT; CDR2 reads YNNKEL (reference sequence). The CDR3 is 14 amino acids. V lost 4 bases to trimming and J lost 2 bases, with 12 bases between them. CDR3 protein: CASSPPSAAYEQYF. The CDR3 DNA sequence: TGTGCCAGCAGCCCCCCCAGCGCCGCCTACGAGCAGTACTTC.

The CDR3 coding sequence is TGTGCCAGCAGCTTAGCAGGGGCGGCTGGAAACACCATATATTTT. Translating gives CASSLAGAAGNTIYF. The rearrangement links TRBV11-2 to TRBJ1-3; D may be TRBD1 (6 bases). Trimming took off 1 base at V and 2 bases at J, with 9 bases between the two ends. In germline, CDR1 is SGHAT, CDR2 FQNNGV. The length of the CDR3 is 15 residues.

This clone was detected a few times. J is TRBJ1-2 and V is TRBV9, with D uncertain. The CDR3 is 13 amino acids. Germline V CDR1 and CDR2: SGDLS, YYNGEE. Trimming took off 0 bases at V and 6 bases at J, with 9 bases between the two ends. The CDR3 is CASSVAEADGYTF. In DNA, the CDR3 is TGTGCCAGCAGCGTAGCTGAGGCGGATGGCTACACCTTC.

This clone was counted between two and nine times. J is TRBJ2-7 and V is TRBV7-2, with D perhaps TRBD2 (6 bases). V shed 1 base and J shed 3 bases, with 13 bases lying between them. This CDR3 contains 15 residues. Germline values: CDR1 SGHTA, CDR2 FQGNSA. The CDR3 region is CASSLVAAGNYEQYF. The CDR3 DNA sequence: TGTGCCAGCAGCTTAGTGGCGGCGGGAAACTACGAGCAGTACTTC.

The chain employs TRBV18 and TRBJ2-3; 13 nucleotides match TRBD2. J lost 5 bases, V lost 4 bases, and 6 bases had no gene match. Germline values: CDR1 KGHSH, CDR2 LQKENI. The CDR3 totals 16 residues. The DNA of the CDR3 is TGTGCCAGCTCACTCGGGACTAGCGGGACGATAGATACGCAGTATTTT. Its protein is CASSLGTSGTIDTQYF.

J is TRBJ2-7 and V is TRBV18, with D unclear. V was cut by 6 bases and J by 5 bases, with 14 bases left in between. This CDR3 is built from 13 residues. Per germline, CDR1 KGHSH and CDR2 LQKENI. CDR3 bases: TGTGCCAGCTCCCCCGCCGCGAGCGACGAGCAGTACTTC. Translation: CASSPAASDEQYF.

The chain uses TRBV27 and TRBJ2-2; unclear D gene. Trimming took off 6 bases at V and 0 bases at J, with 11 bases between the two ends. The CDR3 totals 15 residues. The germline CDR1 and CDR2 sequences are MNHEY and SMNVEV (reference sequence). The CDR3, as DNA: TGTGCCAGCAGACCATCCGAGGCGAACACCGGGGAGCTGTTTTTT. Residues: CASRPSEANTGELFF.

The chain links TRBV5-4 to TRBJ1-1; D may be TRBD1 (6 bases). The V gene lost 4 bases and the J gene lost 1 base, with 11 bases spanning the gap. The CDR3 sequence is 14 residues long. Germline-derived CDR1 and CDR2 are SGHNT and YYREEE (reference sequence). In nucleotides, the CDR3 is TGTGCCAGCAGCGCCGGGGGGCGGAACACTGAAGCTTTCTTT. It is translated as CASSAGGRNTEAFF.

This clone was counted between two and nine times. The rearrangement joins TRBV30 to TRBJ1-4; possibly TRBD1 for D (5 bases). The CDR3 contains 14 residues. V was pared by 2 bases and J by 0 bases, with 7 bases between. CDR1 is GTSNPN and CDR2 is SVGIG in the germline V gene (reference sequence). The CDR3 nucleotides read TGTGCCTGGAGTTGGACATCAACTAATGAAAAACTGTTTTTT. This translates into CAWSWTSTNEKLFF.

This clone appeared a few times. The V gene is TRBV2, the J gene TRBJ1-2; 11 bases line up with TRBD1. The CDR3 has 16 amino acids. Per the germline V gene, CDR1 is SNHLY and CDR2 is FYNNEI. V lost 6 bases to trimming and J lost 3 bases; unmatched junction nucleotides: 9. This CDR3 is CASRMGQGGIDYGYTF. The CDR3 DNA sequence: TGTGCCAGCAGGATGGGACAGGGGGGGATTGACTATGGCTACACCTTC.

The gene calls are TRBV18 and TRBJ2-6; 10 bases align to TRBD1. After removal of 3 bases from V and 0 bases from J, the junction contained 2 bases not matched to a gene. This CDR3 spans 17 amino acids. Germline V gives CDR1 KGHSH, CDR2 LQKENI. The CDR3 DNA reads TGTGCCAGCTCACCCGGGACAGGGGCCTCTGGGGCCAACGTCCTGACTTTC. Amino acid sequence: CASSPGTGASGANVLTF.